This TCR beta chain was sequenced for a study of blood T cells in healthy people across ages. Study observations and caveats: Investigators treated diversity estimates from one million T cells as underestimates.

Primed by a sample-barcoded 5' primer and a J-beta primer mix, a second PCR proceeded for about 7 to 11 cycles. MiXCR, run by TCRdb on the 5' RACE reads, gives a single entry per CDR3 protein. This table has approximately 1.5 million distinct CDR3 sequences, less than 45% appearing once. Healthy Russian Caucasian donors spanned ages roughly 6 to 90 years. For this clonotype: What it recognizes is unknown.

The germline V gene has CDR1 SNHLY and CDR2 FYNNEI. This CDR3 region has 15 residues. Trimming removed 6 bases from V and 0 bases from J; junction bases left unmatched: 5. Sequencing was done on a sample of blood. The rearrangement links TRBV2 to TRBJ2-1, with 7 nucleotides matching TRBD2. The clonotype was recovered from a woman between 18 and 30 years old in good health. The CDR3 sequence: CASRQPGGSYNEQFF. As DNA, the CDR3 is TGTGCCAGCAGGCAACCGGGGGGCTCCTACAATGAGCAGTTCTTC.